Sequencing of this TCR beta chain was carried out in a study of T cell responses to AZD1222 COVID-19 vaccine. Using immunoSEQ multiplex PCR, the repertoire was profiled, and TCRdb retains in-frame clones only, with some absent. The sample holds approximately 140,000 clones, 85% to 95% seen once. Unmatched junction bases numbered 15, after V lost 4 bases and J lost 4 bases. The CDR3 spans 17 residues. The germline V gene has CDR1 KGHSH and CDR2 LQKENI. Sequenced here: peripheral blood, sampled on day 0 of AZD1222 vaccination. This receptor was obtained from an adult in good health. This chain uses TRBV18 with TRBJ2-5, with TRBD1 matching over 7 bases. This chain's CDR3 is CASSLLMSGTELETQYF. DNA of the CDR3: TGTGCCAGCTCACTCCTAATGTCCGGGACAGAGCTAGAGACCCAGTACTTC.